What follows describes a single TCR beta chain. The sample belongs to a study of blood T cell repertoires in COVID-19. Study-level background: Nucleic acid was either cDNA or gDNA, and it came from T cells, B-cell-depleted T cells, or PBMCs.

Participants, roughly 18 to 89 years old, spanned about two dozen US areas. Exposed participants encountered a COVID-19 case during the 2 weeks preceding study entry. CDR3 length: 15 amino acids. Germline CDR1 and CDR2: MNHEY and SVGAGI. V shed 6 bases, J shed 4 bases, and the junction held 11 bases outside the gene matches. Authors' data handling: How many nucleated cells were present was estimated from reference gene primer amplification. Produced via immunoSEQ multiplex PCR; TCRdb's table is partial and in-frame only. V and J calls and clone size are those listed in that table; D and trimming were worked out from the DNA. The data contain approximately 300,000 clones, roughly 85% of them singletons.

This TCR was recovered from a woman between 25 and 40 years old who had been exposed to COVID-19. The chain is built from TRBV6-5 and TRBJ1-1; the match to TRBD1 covers 7 bases. Sequencing was carried out using PBMCs or T cells enriched from blood (not recorded which). This chain's CDR3 is CASSLHARQGTEAFF. In DNA form, the CDR3 reads TGTGCCAGCAGCCTCCACGCCCGACAGGGCACTGAAGCTTTCTTT.